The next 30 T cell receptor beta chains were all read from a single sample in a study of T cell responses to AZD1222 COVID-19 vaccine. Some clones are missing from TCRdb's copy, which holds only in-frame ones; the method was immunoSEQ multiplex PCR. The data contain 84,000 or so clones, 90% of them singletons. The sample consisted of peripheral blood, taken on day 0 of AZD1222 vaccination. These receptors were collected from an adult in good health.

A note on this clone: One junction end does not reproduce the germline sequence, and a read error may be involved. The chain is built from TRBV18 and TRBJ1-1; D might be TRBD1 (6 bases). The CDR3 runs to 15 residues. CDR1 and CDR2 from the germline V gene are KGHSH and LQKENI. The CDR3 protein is CVSSPRGPVPPEAFF. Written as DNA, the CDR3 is TGTGTCAGCTCACCCCGGGGGCCGGTACCCCCTGAAGCTTTCTTT.

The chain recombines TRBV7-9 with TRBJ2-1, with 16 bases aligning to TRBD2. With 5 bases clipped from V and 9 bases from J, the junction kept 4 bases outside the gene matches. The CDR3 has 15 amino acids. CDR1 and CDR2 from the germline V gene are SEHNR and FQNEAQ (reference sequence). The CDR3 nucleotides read TGTGCCAGCAGCCCGGGGACTAGCGGGAGGGCTGAGCAGTTCTTC. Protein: CASSPGTSGRAEQFF.

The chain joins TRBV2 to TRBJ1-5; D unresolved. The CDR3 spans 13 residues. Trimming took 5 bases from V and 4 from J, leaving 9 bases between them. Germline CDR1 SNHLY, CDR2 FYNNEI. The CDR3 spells CASSYGENQPQHF. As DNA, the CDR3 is TGTGCCAGCAGTTATGGGGAAAATCAGCCCCAGCATTTT.

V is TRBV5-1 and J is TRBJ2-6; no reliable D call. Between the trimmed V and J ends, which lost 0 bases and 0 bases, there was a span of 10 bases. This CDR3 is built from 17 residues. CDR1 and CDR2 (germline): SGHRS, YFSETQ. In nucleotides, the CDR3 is TGCGCCAGCAGCTTGGCTGCAGGCAGCTCTGGGGCCAACGTCCTGACTTTC. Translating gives CASSLAAGSSGANVLTF.

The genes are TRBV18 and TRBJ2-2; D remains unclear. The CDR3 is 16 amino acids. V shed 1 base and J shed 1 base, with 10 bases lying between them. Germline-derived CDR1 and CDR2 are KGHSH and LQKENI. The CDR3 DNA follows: TGTGCCAGCTCACCACGGGCTGATCGGAACACCGGGGAGCTGTTTTTT. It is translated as CASSPRADRNTGELFF. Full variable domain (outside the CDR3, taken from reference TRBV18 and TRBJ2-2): NAGVMQNPRHLVRRRGQEARLRCSPMKGHSHVYWYRQLPEEGLKFMVYLQKENIIDESGMPKERFSAEFPKEGPSILRIQQVVRGDSAAYFCASSPRADRNTGELFFGEGSRLTVL.

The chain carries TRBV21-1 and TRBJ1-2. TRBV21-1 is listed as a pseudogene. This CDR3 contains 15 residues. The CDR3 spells CACTRASPLNYGYTF. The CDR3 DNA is TGTGCCTGCACAAGGGCGAGCCCTCTTAACTATGGCTACACCTTC.

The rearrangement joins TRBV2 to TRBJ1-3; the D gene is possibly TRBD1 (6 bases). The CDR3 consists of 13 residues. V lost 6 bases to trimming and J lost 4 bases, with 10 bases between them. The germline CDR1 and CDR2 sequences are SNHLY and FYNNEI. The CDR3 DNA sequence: TGTGCCAGCAGCGCCCAGGGGGGAAACACCATATATTTT. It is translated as CASSAQGGNTIYF.

CDR3 coding DNA: TGTGCCAGCAGTTTACAGAGAAATCAGCCCCAGCATTTT. Residues: CASSLQRNQPQHF. V gene TRBV28 combines with J gene TRBJ1-5; D gene unclear. The CDR3 runs 13 residues. The V gene's germline CDR1 is MDHEN and CDR2 SYDVKM. Trimming took off 2 bases at V and 4 bases at J, with 6 bases between the two ends. Supplemented by reference TRBV28 and TRBJ1-5, the full variable domain reads DVKVTQSSRYLVKRTGEKVFLECVQDMDHENMFWYRQDPGLGLRLIYFSYDVKMKEKGDIPEGYSVSREKKERFSLILESASTNQTSMYLCASSLQRNQPQHFGDGTRLSIL.

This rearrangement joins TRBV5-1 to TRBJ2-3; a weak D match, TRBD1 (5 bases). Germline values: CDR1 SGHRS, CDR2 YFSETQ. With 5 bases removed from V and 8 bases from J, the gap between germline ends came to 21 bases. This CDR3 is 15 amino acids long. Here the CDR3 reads CASSLSRHEQGTQYF. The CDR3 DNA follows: TGCGCCAGCAGTCTGTCGCGCCATGAGCAGGGTACGCAGTATTTT. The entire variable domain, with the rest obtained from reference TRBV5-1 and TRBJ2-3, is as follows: KAGVTQTPRYLIKTRGQQVTLSCSPISGHRSVSWYQQTPGQGLQFLFEYFSETQRNKGNFPGRFSGRQFSNSRSEMNVSTLELGDSALYLCASSLSRHEQGTQYFGPGTRLTVL.

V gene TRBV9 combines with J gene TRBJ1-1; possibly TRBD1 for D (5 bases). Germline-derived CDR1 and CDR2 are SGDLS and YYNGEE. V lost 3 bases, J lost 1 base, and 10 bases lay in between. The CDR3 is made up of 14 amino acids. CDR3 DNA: TGTGCCAGCAGCGGGGACCTTGGGAACACTGAAGCTTTCTTT. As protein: CASSGDLGNTEAFF.

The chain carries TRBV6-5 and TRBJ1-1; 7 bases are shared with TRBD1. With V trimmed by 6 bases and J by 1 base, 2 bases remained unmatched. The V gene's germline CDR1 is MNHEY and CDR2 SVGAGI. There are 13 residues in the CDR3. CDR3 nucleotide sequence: TGTGCCAGCAGGACAGGGACGAACACTGAAGCTTTCTTT. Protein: CASRTGTNTEAFF.

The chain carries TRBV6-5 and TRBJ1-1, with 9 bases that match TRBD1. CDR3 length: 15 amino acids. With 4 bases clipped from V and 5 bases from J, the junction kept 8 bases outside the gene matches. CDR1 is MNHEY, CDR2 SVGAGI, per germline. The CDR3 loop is CASSSPQGARTEAFF. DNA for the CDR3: TGTGCCAGCAGTTCCCCACAGGGGGCGCGTACTGAAGCTTTCTTT.

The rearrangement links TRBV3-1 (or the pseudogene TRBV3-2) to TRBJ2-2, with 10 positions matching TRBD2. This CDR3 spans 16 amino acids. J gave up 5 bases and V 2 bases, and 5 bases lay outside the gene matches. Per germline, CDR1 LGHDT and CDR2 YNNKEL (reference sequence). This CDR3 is CASSQIAGGLTGELFF. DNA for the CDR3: TGTGCCAGCAGCCAAATAGCGGGGGGCCTTACCGGGGAGCTGTTTTTT.

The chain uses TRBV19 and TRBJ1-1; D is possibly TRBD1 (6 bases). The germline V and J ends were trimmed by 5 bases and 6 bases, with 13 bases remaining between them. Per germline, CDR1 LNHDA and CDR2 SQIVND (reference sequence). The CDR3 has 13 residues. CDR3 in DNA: TGTGCCAGTAGTTACAGGGATTGGGCTGAAGCTTTCTTT. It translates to CASSYRDWAEAFF.

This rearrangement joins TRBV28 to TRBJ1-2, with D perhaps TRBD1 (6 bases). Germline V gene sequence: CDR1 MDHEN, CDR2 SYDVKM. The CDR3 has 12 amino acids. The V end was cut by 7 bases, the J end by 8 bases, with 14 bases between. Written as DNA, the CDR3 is TGTGCCAGCACCGGACAGCCTAAGGGCTACACCTTC. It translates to CASTGQPKGYTF.

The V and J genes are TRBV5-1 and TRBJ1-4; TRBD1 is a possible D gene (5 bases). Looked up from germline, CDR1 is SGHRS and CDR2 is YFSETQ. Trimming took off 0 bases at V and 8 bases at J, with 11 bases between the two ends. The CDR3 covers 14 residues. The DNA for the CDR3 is TGCGCCAGCAGCTTGGTGAGGGGAGGGGAAAAACTGTTTTTT. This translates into CASSLVRGGEKLFF.

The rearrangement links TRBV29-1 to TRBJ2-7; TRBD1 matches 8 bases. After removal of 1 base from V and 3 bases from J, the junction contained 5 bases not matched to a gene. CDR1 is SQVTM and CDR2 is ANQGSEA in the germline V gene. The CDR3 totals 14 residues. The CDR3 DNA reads TGCAGCGTTGAAGTGAGAGGACAGGGCTACGAGCAGTACTTC. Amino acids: CSVEVRGQGYEQYF.

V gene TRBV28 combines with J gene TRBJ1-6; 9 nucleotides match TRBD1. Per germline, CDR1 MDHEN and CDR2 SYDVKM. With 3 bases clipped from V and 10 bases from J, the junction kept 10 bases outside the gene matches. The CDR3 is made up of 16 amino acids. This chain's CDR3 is CASSLSGQGRNSPLHF. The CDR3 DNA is TGTGCCAGCAGTTTGAGTGGACAGGGGAGAAACTCACCCCTCCACTTT.

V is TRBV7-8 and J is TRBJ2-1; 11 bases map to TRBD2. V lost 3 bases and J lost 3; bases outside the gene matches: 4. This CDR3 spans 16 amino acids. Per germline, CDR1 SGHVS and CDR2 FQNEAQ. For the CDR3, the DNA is TGTGCCAGCAGCTTTCGGGGGACTAGCGGCTACAATGAGCAGTTCTTC. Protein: CASSFRGTSGYNEQFF.

The CDR3 protein is CAWRPTGKPNTEAFF. CDR3 nucleotide sequence: TGTGCCTGGAGGCCGACAGGTAAACCGAACACTGAAGCTTTCTTT. The genes are TRBV30 and TRBJ1-1; possibly TRBD1 for D (6 bases). The germline V and J ends were trimmed by 3 bases and 1 base, with 15 bases remaining between them. The CDR3 length is 15 residues. CDR1 is GTSNPN, CDR2 SVGIG, per germline (reference sequence).

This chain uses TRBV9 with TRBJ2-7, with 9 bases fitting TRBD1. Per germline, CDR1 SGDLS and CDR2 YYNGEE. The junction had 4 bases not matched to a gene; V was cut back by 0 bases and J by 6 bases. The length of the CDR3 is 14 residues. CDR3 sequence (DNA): TGTGCCAGCAGCGTAGGGGGACAGGGTCGCGAGCAGTACTTC. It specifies CASSVGGQGREQYF.

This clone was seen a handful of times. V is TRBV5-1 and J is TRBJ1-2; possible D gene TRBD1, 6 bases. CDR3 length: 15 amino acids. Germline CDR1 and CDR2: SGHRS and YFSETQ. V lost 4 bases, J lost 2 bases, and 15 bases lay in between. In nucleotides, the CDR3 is TGCGCCAGCAGCCCTCAACAGGGTCTAAACTATGGCTACACCTTC. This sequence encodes CASSPQQGLNYGYTF.

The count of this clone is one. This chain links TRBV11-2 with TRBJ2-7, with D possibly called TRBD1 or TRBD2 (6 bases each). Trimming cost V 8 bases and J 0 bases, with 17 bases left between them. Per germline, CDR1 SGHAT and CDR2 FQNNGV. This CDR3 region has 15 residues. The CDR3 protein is CASSEATGASYEQYF. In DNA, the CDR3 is TGTGCCAGCTCTGAGGCGACGGGGGCCTCCTACGAGCAGTACTTC.

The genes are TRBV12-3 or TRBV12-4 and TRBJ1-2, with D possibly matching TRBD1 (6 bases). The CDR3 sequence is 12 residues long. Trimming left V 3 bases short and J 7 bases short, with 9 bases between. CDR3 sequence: CASSFSGAGYTF. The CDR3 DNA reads TGTGCCAGCAGTTTTTCAGGGGCTGGCTACACCTTC.

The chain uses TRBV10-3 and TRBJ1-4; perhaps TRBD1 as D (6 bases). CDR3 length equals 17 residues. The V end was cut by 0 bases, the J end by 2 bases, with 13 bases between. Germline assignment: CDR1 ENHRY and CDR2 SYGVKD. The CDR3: CAISESTRTGTNEKLFF. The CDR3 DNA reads TGTGCCATCAGTGAGTCGACTCGTACAGGGACTAATGAAAAACTGTTTTTT.

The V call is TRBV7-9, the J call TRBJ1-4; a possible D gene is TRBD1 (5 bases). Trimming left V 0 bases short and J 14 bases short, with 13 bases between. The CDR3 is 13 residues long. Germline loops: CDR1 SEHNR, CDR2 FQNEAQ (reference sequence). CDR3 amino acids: CASSLATGRGLFF. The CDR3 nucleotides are TGTGCCAGCAGCTTAGCAACGGGGCGGGGGCTGTTTTTT.

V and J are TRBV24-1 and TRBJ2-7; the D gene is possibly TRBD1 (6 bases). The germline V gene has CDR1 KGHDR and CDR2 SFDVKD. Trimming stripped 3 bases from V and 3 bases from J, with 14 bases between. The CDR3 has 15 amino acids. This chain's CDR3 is CATSDPRDNIYEQYF. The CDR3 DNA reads TGTGCCACCAGTGATCCTCGGGACAACATCTACGAGCAGTACTTC.

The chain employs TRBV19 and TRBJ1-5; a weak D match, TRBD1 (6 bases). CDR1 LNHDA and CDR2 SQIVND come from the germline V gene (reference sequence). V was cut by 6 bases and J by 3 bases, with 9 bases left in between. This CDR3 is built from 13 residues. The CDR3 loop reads CASSTGTNQPQHF. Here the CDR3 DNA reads TGTGCCAGTAGCACAGGGACCAATCAGCCCCAGCATTTT.

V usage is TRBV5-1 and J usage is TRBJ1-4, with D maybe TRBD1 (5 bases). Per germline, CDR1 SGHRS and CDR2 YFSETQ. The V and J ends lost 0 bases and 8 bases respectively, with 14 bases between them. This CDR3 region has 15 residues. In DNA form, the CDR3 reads TGCGCCAGCAGCTTGGGGGGGACTCTACGGGAAAAACTGTTTTTT. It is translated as CASSLGGTLREKLFF.

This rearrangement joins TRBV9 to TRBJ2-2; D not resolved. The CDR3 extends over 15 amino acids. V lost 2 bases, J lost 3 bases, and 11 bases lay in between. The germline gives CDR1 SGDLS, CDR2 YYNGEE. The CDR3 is CASSVGGSYTGELFF. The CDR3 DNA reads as TGTGCCAGCAGCGTGGGCGGTTCGTACACCGGGGAGCTGTTTTTT.